These T cell receptor beta chains were read from a single sample in a study of technical replicates of blood from a few donors. The assay was immunoSEQ multiplex PCR, and TCRdb's table has in-frame clones only and misses some. The table shows more than 65,000 clones, with 80% to 95% occurring only once. Sequencing was performed on T cells isolated from PBMCs. These receptors came from a human donor in good health. CDR3s include the opening cysteine and the closing phenylalanine or tryptophan. Each record gives: J gene, V gene, CDR3 protein.

j_gene: TRBJ2-7; v_gene: TRBV7-9; CDR3aa: CASSYGLAVYEQYF
j_gene: TRBJ2-1; v_gene: TRBV28; CDR3aa: CASSPGLAGLSKFF
j_gene: TRBJ2-2; v_gene: TRBV7-8; CDR3aa: CASSRRDYLNTGELFF
j_gene: TRBJ1-4; v_gene: TRBV25-1; CDR3aa: CASSVLEGEALFF
j_gene: TRBJ2-4; v_gene: TRBV11-2; CDR3aa: CASSSVSRLDRGRYIQYF
j_gene: TRBJ1-1; v_gene: TRBV28; CDR3aa: CASSRDRVLMNTEAFF
j_gene: TRBJ1-3; v_gene: TRBV7-8; CDR3aa: CASSLAGGGLTGNTIYF
j_gene: TRBJ2-7; v_gene: TRBV10-3; CDR3aa: CAISESGGPGTGSYEQYF
j_gene: TRBJ2-3; v_gene: TRBV6-5; CDR3aa: CASSLGQGQYNTQYF
j_gene: TRBJ1-4; v_gene: TRBV25-1; CDR3aa: CASSIQGRTNEKLFF
j_gene: TRBJ2-3; v_gene: TRBV11-3; CDR3aa: CASSPGDRGADTQYF
j_gene: TRBJ2-5; v_gene: TRBV30; CDR3aa: CAWSAAGREKTQYF
j_gene: TRBJ1-5; v_gene: TRBV2; CDR3aa: CASRGQGGYQPQHF
j_gene: TRBJ2-7; v_gene: TRBV29-1; CDR3aa: CSVEEEFEGTSSYEQYF
j_gene: TRBJ1-5; v_gene: TRBV18; CDR3aa: CASSPGGNQPQHF
j_gene: TRBJ1-1; v_gene: TRBV4-1; CDR3aa: CASSQTPEDRGVDEAFF
j_gene: TRBJ2-2; v_gene: TRBV7-3; CDR3aa: CASRPPGTGRELFF
j_gene: TRBJ2-7; v_gene: TRBV28; CDR3aa: CASSPTGDRAPPQYF
j_gene: TRBJ2-5; v_gene: TRBV5-6; CDR3aa: CASSFRQGETQYF
j_gene: TRBJ1-5; v_gene: TRBV6-5; CDR3aa: CASSPNRDSNQPQHF
j_gene: TRBJ2-7; v_gene: TRBV27; CDR3aa: CASSHDRGGEQYF
j_gene: TRBJ2-7; v_gene: TRBV30; CDR3aa: CAWSTGSEQYF
j_gene: TRBJ2-7; v_gene: TRBV7-3; CDR3aa: CASSTGTSKTYEQYF
j_gene: TRBJ2-1; v_gene: TRBV27; CDR3aa: CASSQSTGNVGFEQFF
j_gene: TRBJ2-7; v_gene: TRBV7-3; CDR3aa: CASSLTSGEDEQYF
j_gene: TRBJ1-2; v_gene: TRBV27; CDR3aa: CASSFGSGGIYGYTF
j_gene: TRBJ2-1; v_gene: TRBV11-2; CDR3aa: CASSKSGSSYNEQFF
j_gene: TRBJ2-7; v_gene: TRBV28; CDR3aa: CASSSTGATTYEQYF